This T cell receptor (beta chain) was sequenced for a study of STAT5B mutations in CD4+ large granular lymphocyte leukemia (dated by TCRdb to between 2021 and 2024). In the study overall: Where cryopreserved patient cells were available, CD8+ cells were depleted first, followed by selection with anti-CD4 microbeads. The study compared the TCRbeta repertoires of patients with CD4+ T-cell large granular lymphocyte leukemia against those of healthy blood donors. Flow cytometry on FACSCanto II or FACSVerse confirmed that purified fractions exceeded 95% purity among lymphocytes. Findings and caveats that apply to the study as a whole: Main leukemic clonotypes were private to each patient, although approximately 25% appeared at low frequency in other patients' non-leukemic repertoires. Patient cell sources varied, and just six or seven CD4-sorted patient samples were included in the clonality comparison against healthy controls. Data were not HLA-matched; higher clonality in CD4+ versus CD8+ T-LGLL could reflect the relatively small sample size. CD4-sorted patient repertoires appeared more clonal than healthy CD4+ repertoires, and this difference persisted after removing the putative leukemic clones. TRBV06-family usage was enriched among the top patient clones (8/27) compared with healthy controls (2/35).

CDR1 SGHAT and CDR2 FQNNGV are derived from the germline V gene. The CDR3, cysteine through phenylalanine, is 16 amino acids long. Only the CDR3 DNA stays, 48 bases, in frame from base 1. V is trimmed back by 5 bases and J by 5 bases, and the junction contains 7 bases that no gene match accounts for. The CD4+ T-LGLL patients were recruited through hematology units in Padova (Italy), Helsinki (Finland) and Shinshu (Japan). Depending on what sample material was available, patient samples were either unselected PBMC or bead-purified CD4+, CD4+CD8+, CD57+ or CD56+ fractions. Deep amplicon sequencing of the same DNA produced somatic STAT5B mutation profiles, and these profiles were combined with the patient TCRbeta data. All TCR-sequenced material derived from peripheral blood: patient blood samples and healthy donor buffy coats. Peripheral blood mononuclear cells were isolated by Ficoll-Hypaque gradient centrifugation. The Gentra Puregene Cell and Tissue kit was used for genomic DNA extraction, and quantification was performed on a Qubit 2.0 fluorometer.

Comments on this clone: Its target antigen remains unknown. Base qualities are not recorded, but no much larger clone differs from it by a single base.

The immunoSEQ assay at survey resolution was used to sequence TCRbeta rearrangements from genomic DNA. The authors' pipeline ran thus. Clonotypes representing more than 5% of the repertoire were considered putative leukemic clones, and 45 to 75 such clones were identified across 27 patients. In the TCR sequencing data, the smallest productive clonotype frequency that could be detected was 2.59 x 10-5. Only productive TCRbeta rearrangements, meaning sequences that were complete and in-frame, were kept for the analyses. Sample clonality was computed as Simpson clonality in the immunoSEQ Analyzer version 3.0. Clones were binned by frequency as very rare, small, medium, large (1-20%) or hyperexpanded (>20%). Generation probabilities were estimated with OLGA 1.2.3, V-gene circos plots were generated with VDJtools, specificities were searched for in VDJdb, and CDR3 motifs were identified with GLIPH. TCRdb took over this immuneACCESS table, retaining in-frame rearrangements with V and J assigned. Such tables are incomplete; in checked studies, under half of the missing clones stem from an unresolved V gene, and the remainder is unexplained. The V and J calls and clone size come from that table; D and trimming were worked out from the DNA. This sample is represented by thousands of clones; 74% of them were singletons. 1.5% to 2% of the sample is taken by the ten largest.

Sequenced sample: PBMCs. The source of this sequence is a woman in her 70s with CD4+ T-cell large granular lymphocyte leukemia. The chain uses TRBV11-2 and TRBJ2-2; TRBD2 lines up with 11 middle nucleotides. The CDR3 sequence is CASSHTSGSGTGELFF. The DNA reads TGTGCCAGCAGCCATACTAGCGGGAGTGGAACCGGGGAGCTGTTTTTT.